This TCR beta chain was retrieved from a study of T cells after yellow fever vaccination. Trimming left V 5 bases short and J 4 bases short, with 29 bases between. The V gene's germline CDR1 is SGHAT and CDR2 FQNNGV. The CDR3 is 19 residues long. TCRdb re-derived calls from the 5' RACE reads in MiXCR, one entry per CDR3 protein. In the table there are about 550,000 distinct CDR3 sequences, 19% of which are singletons. The sequencing used PBMCs, collected 15 days after the yellow fever booster vaccination. The TCR comes from a man younger than 45 who received the YFV17D yellow fever vaccine. The V gene is TRBV11-2, the J gene TRBJ1-2, with unresolved D. CDR3 protein: CASSPEPPGRLSAGYGYTF. In DNA, the CDR3 is TGTGCCAGCAGCCCCGAACCTCCGGGAAGATTGTCCGCTGGCTATGGCTACACCTTC.